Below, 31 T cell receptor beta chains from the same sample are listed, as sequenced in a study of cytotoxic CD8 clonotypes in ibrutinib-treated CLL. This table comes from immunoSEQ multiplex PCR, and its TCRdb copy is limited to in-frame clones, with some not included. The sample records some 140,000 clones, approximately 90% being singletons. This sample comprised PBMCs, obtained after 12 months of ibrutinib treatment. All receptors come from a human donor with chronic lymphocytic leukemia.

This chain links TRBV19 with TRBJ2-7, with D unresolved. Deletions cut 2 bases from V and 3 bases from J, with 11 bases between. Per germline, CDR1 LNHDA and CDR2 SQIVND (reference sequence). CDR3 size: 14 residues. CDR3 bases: TGTGCCAGTAGTATACGGACCTGGAACTACGAGCAGTACTTC. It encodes CASSIRTWNYEQYF. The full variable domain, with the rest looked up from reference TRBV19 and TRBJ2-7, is DGGITQSPKYLFRKEGQNVTLSCEQNLNHDAMYWYRQDPGQGLRLIYYSQIVNDFQKGDIAEGYSVSREKKESFPLTVTSAQKNPTAFYLCASSIRTWNYEQYFGPGTRLTVT.

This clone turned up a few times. CDR3 protein: CASSHRGSIGNQPQHF. In DNA, the CDR3 is TGTGCCAGTAGTCACAGGGGGTCAATCGGCAATCAGCCCCAGCATTTT. V and J are TRBV19 and TRBJ1-5, with 8 bases that match TRBD1. The CDR3 covers 16 residues. Germline V lookup: CDR1 LNHDA, CDR2 SQIVND (reference sequence). Trimming took 5 bases from V and 2 from J; bases not matched to a gene: 8.

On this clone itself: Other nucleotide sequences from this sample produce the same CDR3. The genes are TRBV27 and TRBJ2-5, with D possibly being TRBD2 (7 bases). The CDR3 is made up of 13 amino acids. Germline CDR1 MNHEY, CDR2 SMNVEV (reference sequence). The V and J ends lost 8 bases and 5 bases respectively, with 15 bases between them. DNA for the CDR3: TGTGCCAGCTCCCCGGGGAGGGGGGAGACCCAGTACTTC. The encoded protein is CASSPGRGETQYF.

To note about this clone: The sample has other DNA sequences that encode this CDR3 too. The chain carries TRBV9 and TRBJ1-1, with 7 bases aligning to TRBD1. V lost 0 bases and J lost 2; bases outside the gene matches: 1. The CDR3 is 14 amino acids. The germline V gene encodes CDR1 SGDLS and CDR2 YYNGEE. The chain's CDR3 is CASSVGQGNTEAFF. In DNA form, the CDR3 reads TGTGCCAGCAGCGTAGGACAGGGTAACACTGAAGCTTTCTTT. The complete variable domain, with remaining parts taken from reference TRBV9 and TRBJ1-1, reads DSGVTQTPKHLITATGQRVTLRCSPRSGDLSVYWYQQSLDQGLQFLIQYYNGEERAKGNILERFSAQQFPDLHSELNLSSLELGDSALYFCASSVGQGNTEAFFGQGTRLTVV.

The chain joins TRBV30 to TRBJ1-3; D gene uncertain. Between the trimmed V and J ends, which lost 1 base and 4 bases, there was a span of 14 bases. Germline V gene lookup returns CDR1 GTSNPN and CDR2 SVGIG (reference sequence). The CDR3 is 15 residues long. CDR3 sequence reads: CAWSGGSLSGNTIYF. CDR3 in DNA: TGTGCCTGGAGTGGAGGGTCCCTCTCGGGAAACACCATATATTTT.

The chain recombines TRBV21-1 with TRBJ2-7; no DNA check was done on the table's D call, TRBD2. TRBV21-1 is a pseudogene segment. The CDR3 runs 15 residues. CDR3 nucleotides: TGTGCCAGCAGCAATCCCCTAGCGGGCCCCTACGAGCAGTACTTC. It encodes CASSNPLAGPYEQYF.

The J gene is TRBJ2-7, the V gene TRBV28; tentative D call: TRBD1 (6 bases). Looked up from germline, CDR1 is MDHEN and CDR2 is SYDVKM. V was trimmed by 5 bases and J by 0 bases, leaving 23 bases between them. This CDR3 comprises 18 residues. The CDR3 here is CASSPGQGFGGSSYEQYF. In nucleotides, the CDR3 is TGTGCCAGCAGTCCTGGTCAGGGTTTTGGGGGCAGCTCCTACGAGCAGTACTTC.

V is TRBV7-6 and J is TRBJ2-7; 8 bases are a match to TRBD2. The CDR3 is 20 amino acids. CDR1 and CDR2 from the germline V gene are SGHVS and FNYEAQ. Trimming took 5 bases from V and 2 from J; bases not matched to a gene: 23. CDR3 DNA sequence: TGTGCCAGCAGCCTCCACGATATTGTCCCATCCAGCGGGAGACCCTACGAGCAGTACTTC. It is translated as CASSLHDIVPSSGRPYEQYF.

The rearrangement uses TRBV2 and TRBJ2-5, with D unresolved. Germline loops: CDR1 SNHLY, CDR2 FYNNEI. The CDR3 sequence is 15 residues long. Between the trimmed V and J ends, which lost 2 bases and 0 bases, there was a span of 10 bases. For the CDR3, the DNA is TGTGCCAGCAGTGAAAATGGGATTCACCAAGAGACCCAGTACTTC. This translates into CASSENGIHQETQYF.

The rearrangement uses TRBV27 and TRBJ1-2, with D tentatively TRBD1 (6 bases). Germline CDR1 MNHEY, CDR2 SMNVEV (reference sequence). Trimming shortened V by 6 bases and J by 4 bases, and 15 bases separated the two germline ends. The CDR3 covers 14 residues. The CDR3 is CASSRGRMGYGYTF. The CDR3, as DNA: TGTGCCAGCAGCAGGGGACGGATGGGCTATGGCTACACCTTC.

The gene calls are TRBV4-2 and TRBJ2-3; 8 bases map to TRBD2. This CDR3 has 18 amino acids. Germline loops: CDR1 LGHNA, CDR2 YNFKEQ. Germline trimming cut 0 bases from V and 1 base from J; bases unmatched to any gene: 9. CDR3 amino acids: CASSQDQVASGRTDTQYF. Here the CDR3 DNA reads TGTGCCAGCAGCCAAGATCAAGTGGCTAGCGGGCGCACAGATACGCAGTATTTT.

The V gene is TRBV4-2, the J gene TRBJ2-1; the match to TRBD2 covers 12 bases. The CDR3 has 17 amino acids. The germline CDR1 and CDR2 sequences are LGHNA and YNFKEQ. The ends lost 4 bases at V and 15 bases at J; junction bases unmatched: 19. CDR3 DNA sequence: TGTGCCAGCAGCCCCGGAGGGGGACTAGCGGGCCCACCTAGTGTGTTCTTC. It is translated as CASSPGGGLAGPPSVFF.

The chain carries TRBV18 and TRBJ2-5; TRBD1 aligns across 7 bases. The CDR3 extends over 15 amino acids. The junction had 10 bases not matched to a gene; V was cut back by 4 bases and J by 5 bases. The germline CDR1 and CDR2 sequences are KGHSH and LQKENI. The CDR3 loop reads CASSQGRGGVETQYF. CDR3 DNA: TGTGCCAGCTCACAGGGAAGAGGGGGCGTGGAGACCCAGTACTTC.

This CDR3 reads CSVGIGDEQYF. DNA for the CDR3: TGCAGCGTTGGAATAGGGGACGAGCAGTACTTC. This chain uses TRBV29-1 with TRBJ2-7, with D possibly TRBD1 on 5 matching bases. Trimming took 4 bases from V and 5 from J, leaving 9 bases between them. Germline CDR1 is SQVTM and CDR2 is ANQGSEA. This CDR3 region has 11 residues.

In DNA, the CDR3 is TGTGCCAGCTCACGGGACACCACCTACGAGCAGTACTTC. Amino acids: CASSRDTTYEQYF. The rearrangement uses TRBV18 and TRBJ2-7; D may be TRBD1 (6 bases). CDR1 is KGHSH, CDR2 LQKENI, per germline. The CDR3 extends over 13 amino acids. The germline V and J ends were trimmed by 4 bases and 2 bases, with 9 bases remaining between them.

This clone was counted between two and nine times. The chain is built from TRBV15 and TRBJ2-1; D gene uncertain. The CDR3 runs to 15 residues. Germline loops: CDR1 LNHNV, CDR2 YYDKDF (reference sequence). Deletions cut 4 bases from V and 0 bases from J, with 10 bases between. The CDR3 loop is CATSTGSASYNEQFF. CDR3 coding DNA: TGTGCCACCAGCACAGGCTCCGCCTCCTACAATGAGCAGTTCTTC. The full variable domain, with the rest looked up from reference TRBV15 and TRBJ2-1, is DAMVIQNPRYQVTQFGKPVTLSCSQTLNHNVMYWYQQKSSQAPKLLFHYYDKDFNNEADTPDNFQSRRPNTSFCFLDIRSPGLGDTAMYLCATSTGSASYNEQFFGPGTRLTVL.

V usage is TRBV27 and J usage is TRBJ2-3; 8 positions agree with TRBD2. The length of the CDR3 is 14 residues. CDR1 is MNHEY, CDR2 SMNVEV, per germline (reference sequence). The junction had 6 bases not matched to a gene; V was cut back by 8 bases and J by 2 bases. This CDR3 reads CASSPGRDTDTQYF. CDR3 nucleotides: TGTGCCAGCTCCCCCGGGAGGGACACAGATACGCAGTATTTT.

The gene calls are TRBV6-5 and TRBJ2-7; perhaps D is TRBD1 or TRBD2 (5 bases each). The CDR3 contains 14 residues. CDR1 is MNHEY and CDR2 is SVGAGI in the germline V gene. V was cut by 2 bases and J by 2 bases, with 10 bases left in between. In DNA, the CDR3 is TGTGCCAGCAGTTACGGTGGGGGAACCTACGAGCAGTACTTC. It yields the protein CASSYGGGTYEQYF.

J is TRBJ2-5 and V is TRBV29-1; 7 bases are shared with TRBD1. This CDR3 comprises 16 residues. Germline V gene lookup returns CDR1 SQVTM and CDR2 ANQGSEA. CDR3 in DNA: TGCAACCCTCTTACTCGACAGGGCCCCCAACAAGAGACCCAGTACTTC. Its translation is CNPLTRQGPQQETQYF.

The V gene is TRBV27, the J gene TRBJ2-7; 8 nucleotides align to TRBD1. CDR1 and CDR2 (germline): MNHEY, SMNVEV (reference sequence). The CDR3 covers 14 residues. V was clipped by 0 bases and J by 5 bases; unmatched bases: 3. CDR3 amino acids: CASSLSTGDHEQYF. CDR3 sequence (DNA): TGTGCCAGCAGTTTATCGACAGGGGACCACGAGCAGTACTTC.

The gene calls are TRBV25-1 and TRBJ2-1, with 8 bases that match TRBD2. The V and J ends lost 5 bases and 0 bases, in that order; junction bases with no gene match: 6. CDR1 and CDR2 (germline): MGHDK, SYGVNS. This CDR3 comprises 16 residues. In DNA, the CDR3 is TGTGCCAGCAGTAGTTATAGCGGGACCTCCTACAATGAGCAGTTCTTC. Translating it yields CASSSYSGTSYNEQFF.

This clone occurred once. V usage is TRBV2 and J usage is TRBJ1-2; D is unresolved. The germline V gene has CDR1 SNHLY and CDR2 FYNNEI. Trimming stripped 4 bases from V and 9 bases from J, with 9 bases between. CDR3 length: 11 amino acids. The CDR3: CASSADSRYTF. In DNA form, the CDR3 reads TGTGCCAGCAGTGCGGATAGTCGCTACACCTTC.

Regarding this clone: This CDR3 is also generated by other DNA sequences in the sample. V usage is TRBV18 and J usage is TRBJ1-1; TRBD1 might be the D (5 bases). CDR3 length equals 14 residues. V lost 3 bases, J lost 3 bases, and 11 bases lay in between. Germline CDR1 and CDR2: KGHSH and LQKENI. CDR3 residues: CASSPRGGDTEAFF. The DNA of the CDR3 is TGTGCCAGCTCACCGAGGGGCGGGGACACTGAAGCTTTCTTT.

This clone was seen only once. In DNA, the CDR3 is TGTGCCAGCAGTACAGCGGGAGGGCCTTATCTCCTTCCAGATACGCAGTATTTT. This sequence encodes CASSTAGGPYLLPDTQYF. This chain links TRBV21-1 with TRBJ2-3; the table's D call of TRBD2 was not tested on the DNA. TRBV21-1 is tagged as a pseudogene. The CDR3 loop spans 18 amino acids.

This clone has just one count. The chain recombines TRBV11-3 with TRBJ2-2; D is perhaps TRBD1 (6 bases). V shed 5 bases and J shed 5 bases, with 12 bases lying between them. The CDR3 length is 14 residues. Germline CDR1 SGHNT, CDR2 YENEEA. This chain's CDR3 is CASSQTGTTGELFF. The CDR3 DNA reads TGTGCCAGCAGCCAAACCGGGACAACCGGGGAGCTGTTTTTT.

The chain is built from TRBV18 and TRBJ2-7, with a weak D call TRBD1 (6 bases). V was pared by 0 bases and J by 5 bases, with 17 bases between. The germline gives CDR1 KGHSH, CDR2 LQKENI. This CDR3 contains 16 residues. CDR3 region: CASSPPWGPSANEQYF. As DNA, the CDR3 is TGTGCCAGCTCACCACCCTGGGGGCCGAGTGCCAACGAGCAGTACTTC.

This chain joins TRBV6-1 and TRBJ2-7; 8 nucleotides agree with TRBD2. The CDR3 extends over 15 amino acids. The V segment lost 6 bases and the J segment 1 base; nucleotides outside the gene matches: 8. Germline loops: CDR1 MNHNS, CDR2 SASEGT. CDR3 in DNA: TGTGCCAGCAGGACAACTAGCGGCGATTCCTACGAGCAGTACTTC. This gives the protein CASRTTSGDSYEQYF.

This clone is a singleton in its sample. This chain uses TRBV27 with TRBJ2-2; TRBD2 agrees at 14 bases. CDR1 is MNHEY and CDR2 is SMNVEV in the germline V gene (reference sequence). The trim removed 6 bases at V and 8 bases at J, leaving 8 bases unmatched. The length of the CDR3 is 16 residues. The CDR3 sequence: CASRPKGLAGAGELFF. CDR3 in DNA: TGTGCCAGCAGACCGAAGGGACTAGCGGGAGCTGGGGAGCTGTTTTTT.

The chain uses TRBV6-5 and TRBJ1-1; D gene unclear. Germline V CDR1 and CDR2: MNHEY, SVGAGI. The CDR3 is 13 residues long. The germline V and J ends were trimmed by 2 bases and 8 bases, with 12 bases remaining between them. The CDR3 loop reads CASSYLLGLEAFF. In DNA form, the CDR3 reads TGTGCCAGCAGTTACCTTCTTGGACTGGAAGCTTTCTTT.

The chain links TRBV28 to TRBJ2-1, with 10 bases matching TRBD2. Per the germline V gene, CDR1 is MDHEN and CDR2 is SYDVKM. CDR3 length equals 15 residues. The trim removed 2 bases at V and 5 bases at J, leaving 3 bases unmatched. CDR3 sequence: CASSLGTSANNEQFF. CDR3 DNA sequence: TGTGCCAGCAGTTTAGGGACTAGCGCTAACAATGAGCAGTTCTTC. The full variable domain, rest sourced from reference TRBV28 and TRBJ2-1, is DVKVTQSSRYLVKRTGEKVFLECVQDMDHENMFWYRQDPGLGLRLIYFSYDVKMKEKGDIPEGYSVSREKKERFSLILESASTNQTSMYLCASSLGTSANNEQFFGPGTRLTVL.

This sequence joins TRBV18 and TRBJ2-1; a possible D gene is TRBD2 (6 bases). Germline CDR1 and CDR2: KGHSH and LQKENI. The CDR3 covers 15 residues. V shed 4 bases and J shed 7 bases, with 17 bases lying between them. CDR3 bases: TGTGCCAGCTCACTTAGCGGATACGCTATAAATGAGCAGTTCTTC. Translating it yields CASSLSGYAINEQFF.